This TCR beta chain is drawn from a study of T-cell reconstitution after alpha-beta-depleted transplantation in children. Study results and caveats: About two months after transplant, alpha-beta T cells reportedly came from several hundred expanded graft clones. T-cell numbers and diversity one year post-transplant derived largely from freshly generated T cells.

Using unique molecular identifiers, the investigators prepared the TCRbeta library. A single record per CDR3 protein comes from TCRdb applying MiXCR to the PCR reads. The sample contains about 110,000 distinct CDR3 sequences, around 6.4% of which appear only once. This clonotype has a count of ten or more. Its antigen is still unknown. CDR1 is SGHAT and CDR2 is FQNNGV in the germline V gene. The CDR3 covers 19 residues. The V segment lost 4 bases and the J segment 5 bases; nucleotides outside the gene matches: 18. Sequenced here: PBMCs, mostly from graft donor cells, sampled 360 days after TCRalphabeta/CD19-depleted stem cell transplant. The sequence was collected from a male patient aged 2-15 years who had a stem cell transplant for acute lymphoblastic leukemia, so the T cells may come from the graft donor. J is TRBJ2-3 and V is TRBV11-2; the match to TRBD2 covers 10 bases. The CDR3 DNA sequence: TGTGCCAGCAGCTCCCTCCCACTATCTAGCGGGAGAGAAAAAGATACGCAGTATTTT. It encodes CASSSLPLSSGREKDTQYF.